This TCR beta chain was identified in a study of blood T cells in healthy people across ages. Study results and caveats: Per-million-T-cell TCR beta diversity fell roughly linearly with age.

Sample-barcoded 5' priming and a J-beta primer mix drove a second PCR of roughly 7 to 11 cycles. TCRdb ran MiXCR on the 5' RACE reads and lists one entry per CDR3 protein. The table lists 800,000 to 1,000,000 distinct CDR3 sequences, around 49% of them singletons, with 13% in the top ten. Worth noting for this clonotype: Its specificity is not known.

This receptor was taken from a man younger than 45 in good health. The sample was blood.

CDR3: CASSQDPAPSSYNEQFF. The CDR3 nucleotides read TGCGCCAGCAGCCAAGACCCAGCGCCAAGCTCCTACAATGAGCAGTTCTTC. The V and J genes are TRBV4-3 and TRBJ2-1, with no clear D. V was cut by 0 bases and J by 0 bases, with 12 bases left in between. There are 17 residues in the CDR3. In germline, CDR1 is LGHNA, CDR2 YSLEER.